This T cell receptor (beta chain) derives from a study of T cells in Graves' hyperthyroidism and ophthalmopathy. The study's findings and limits: Patients with ophthalmopathy were separated from those with stable hyperthyroidism by a 13 V-J model.

This clonotype came up many times. Its antigen is unknown. RNA transcripts gave rise to amplified TCR beta CDR3 regions. A set of HTBI primers served as the primers for a first-round RT-PCR of the TCR CDR3. MiXCR, applied by TCRdb to the multiplex PCR reads, yields one record per CDR3 protein. Among about 600,000 distinct CDR3 sequences listed, approximately 15% were seen once. Sequenced: blood. This clonotype was obtained from a woman aged 18 to 35 with Graves' ophthalmopathy.

The CDR3 DNA is TGTGCCAGCAGCCCTGTTTGGGACAGGGGGTACGAGCAGTACTTC. It specifies CASSPVWDRGYEQYF. The chain carries TRBV6-1 and TRBJ2-7; TRBD1 aligns across 11 bases. The CDR3 runs 15 residues. The V and J ends lost 6 bases and 4 bases, in that order; junction bases with no gene match: 8. CDR1 MNHNS and CDR2 SASEGT come from the germline V gene.